The rows below give T cell receptor beta chains drawn from one sample of a study of cytomegalovirus exposure and HLA in healthy donors. Profiling relied on immunoSEQ multiplex PCR, and the TCRdb table lists in-frame clones only, not all of them. The sample lists 150,000 to 200,000 clones, 82% occurring once. The sequenced sample consisted of PBMCs. Receptors originate from a man between 40 and 49 years old in good health and CMV-seronegative. The CDR3 runs from the conserved cysteine through the conserved F or W. A D gene is named only where the DNA matches it firmly. Clone size is not always given. Where it is, it says once, few, many or a class for expanded clones.

clone size: -
V gene: TRBV4-1
D gene: TRBD1
J gene: TRBJ1-3
CDR3 protein: CASSQSDRDGNTIYF

clone size: -
V gene: TRBV7-2
D gene: -
J gene: TRBJ2-2
CDR3 protein: CASRSIGELFF

clone size: -
V gene: TRBV28
D gene: TRBD2
J gene: TRBJ2-7
CDR3 protein: CASRAGLAASYEQYF

clone size: -
V gene: TRBV28
D gene: -
J gene: TRBJ1-5
CDR3 protein: CASRKPRVSNQPQHF

clone size: -
V gene: TRBV4-3
D gene: TRBD2
J gene: TRBJ2-3
CDR3 protein: CASSQDGGAGGTDTQYF

clone size: -
V gene: TRBV30
D gene: -
J gene: TRBJ1-5
CDR3 protein: CAWSENTNQPQHF

clone size: -
V gene: TRBV19
D gene: -
J gene: TRBJ1-2
CDR3 protein: CASIPVSTANYGYTF

clone size: once
V gene: TRBV9
D gene: -
J gene: TRBJ1-1
CDR3 protein: CASSVGGGMNTEAFF

clone size: -
V gene: TRBV7-9
D gene: TRBD2
J gene: TRBJ2-3
CDR3 protein: CSSSVLAGVVEGHTDTQYF

clone size: -
V gene: TRBV11-2
D gene: -
J gene: TRBJ2-1
CDR3 protein: CASSPRHRDANEQFF

clone size: once
V gene: TRBV5-3
D gene: TRBD2
J gene: TRBJ2-7
CDR3 protein: CARSSGGSTYEQYF

clone size: -
V gene: TRBV27
D gene: TRBD1
J gene: TRBJ2-5
CDR3 protein: CASSQRGGTGDETQYF

clone size: -
V gene: TRBV5-1
D gene: -
J gene: TRBJ2-7
CDR3 protein: CASAGSLAYEQYF

clone size: -
V gene: TRBV7-2
D gene: -
J gene: TRBJ2-7
CDR3 protein: CASSPVASDSYEQYF

clone size: -
V gene: TRBV7-3
D gene: TRBD2
J gene: TRBJ2-1
CDR3 protein: CASSFTSGGYGNEQFF

clone size: -
V gene: TRBV5-1
D gene: TRBD1
J gene: TRBJ2-3
CDR3 protein: CASSLHRGSTDTQYF

clone size: -
V gene: TRBV28
D gene: TRBD2
J gene: TRBJ2-2
CDR3 protein: CGSQRGSRNTGELFF

clone size: few
V gene: TRBV6-5
D gene: -
J gene: TRBJ2-6
CDR3 protein: CASSDPTGANVLTF

clone size: -
V gene: TRBV28
D gene: TRBD1
J gene: TRBJ1-2
CDR3 protein: CATRTGGWYGYTF

clone size: -
V gene: TRBV5-1
D gene: TRBD2
J gene: TRBJ2-1
CDR3 protein: CASNSAGLAYNEQFF

clone size: -
V gene: TRBV7-2
D gene: TRBD1
J gene: TRBJ1-4
CDR3 protein: CASSLGQSNEKLFF

clone size: few
V gene: TRBV4-3
D gene: -
J gene: TRBJ2-5
CDR3 protein: CASGHNLAETQYF

clone size: -
V gene: TRBV29-1
D gene: -
J gene: TRBJ2-7
CDR3 protein: CSVELRDPGSYEQYF

clone size: -
V gene: TRBV5-1
D gene: TRBD1
J gene: TRBJ2-2
CDR3 protein: CASSTGDTGELFF

clone size: -
V gene: TRBV19
D gene: TRBD1
J gene: TRBJ1-2
CDR3 protein: CASGSERGQGAHGYTF

clone size: -
V gene: TRBV27
D gene: TRBD2
J gene: TRBJ2-3
CDR3 protein: CASSERGTSGRAKDTQYF

clone size: -
V gene: TRBV7-2
D gene: -
J gene: TRBJ2-3
CDR3 protein: CASSLYLAVTDTQYF

clone size: -
V gene: TRBV9
D gene: -
J gene: TRBJ2-7
CDR3 protein: CASSVVPGEGEQYF

clone size: -
V gene: TRBV5-5
D gene: TRBD1
J gene: TRBJ1-1
CDR3 protein: CASTLGQGGNTEAFF

clone size: -
V gene: TRBV19
D gene: TRBD1
J gene: TRBJ1-5
CDR3 protein: CASSLTGTGGGQPQHF

clone size: few
V gene: TRBV18
D gene: TRBD2
J gene: TRBJ2-4
CDR3 protein: CASSPRATSGIAKNIQYF

clone size: few
V gene: TRBV9
D gene: TRBD1
J gene: TRBJ1-1
CDR3 protein: CASSAWTGPNTEAFF

clone size: -
V gene: TRBV11-2
D gene: TRBD2
J gene: TRBJ2-5
CDR3 protein: CASSYGTSGVETQYF

clone size: -
V gene: TRBV5-5
D gene: TRBD1
J gene: TRBJ2-5
CDR3 protein: CASSLVGTAPRETQYF

clone size: -
V gene: TRBV7-8
D gene: TRBD2
J gene: TRBJ2-1
CDR3 protein: CASSQGLAGSLEQFF

clone size: -
V gene: TRBV11-2
D gene: -
J gene: TRBJ1-5
CDR3 protein: CASSLAENQPQHF

clone size: -
V gene: TRBV5-1
D gene: TRBD1
J gene: TRBJ1-4
CDR3 protein: CASRTQGANEKLFF

clone size: -
V gene: TRBV9
D gene: TRBD2
J gene: TRBJ2-7
CDR3 protein: CASSAGLAGSSYEQYF

clone size: -
V gene: TRBV21-1
D gene: -
J gene: TRBJ1-4
CDR3 protein: CASTRDEKLFF

clone size: -
V gene: TRBV27
D gene: TRBD2
J gene: TRBJ2-1
CDR3 protein: CASSFSRGRGSYNEQFF

clone size: -
V gene: TRBV5-6
D gene: -
J gene: TRBJ2-6
CDR3 protein: CASSFEVISGANVLTF

clone size: few
V gene: TRBV7-2
D gene: TRBD2
J gene: TRBJ2-2
CDR3 protein: CASSPALAGANTGELFF

clone size: -
V gene: TRBV4-3
D gene: TRBD2
J gene: TRBJ2-2
CDR3 protein: CASSQGINGGAGELFF

clone size: -
V gene: TRBV5-6
D gene: TRBD1
J gene: TRBJ1-2
CDR3 protein: CASSLLRGPNYGYTF

clone size: -
V gene: TRBV15
D gene: -
J gene: TRBJ1-4
CDR3 protein: CATSRGDSEKLFF